Each of the 23 T cell receptor beta chains below was sequenced from the same sample in a study of cytomegalovirus exposure and HLA in healthy donors. The PCR employed 60 Vbeta primers together with 13 Jbeta primers. The table came from immunoSEQ multiplex PCR; TCRdb's copy has only in-frame clones and leaves some out. The data hold 100,000 to 150,000 clones, with around 80% observed a single time. Sequenced input: PBMCs. The source of these receptors is a woman aged 40 to 50 in good health and CMV-seronegative.

The chain joins TRBV11-1 to TRBJ2-2; D gene uncertain. The CDR3 spans 15 residues. Germline CDR1 SGHAT, CDR2 FQDESV (reference sequence). The ends were cut back, 8 bases at V and 2 bases at J, with 15 bases in the middle. The CDR3 loop reads CASSSATANTGELFF. In DNA form, the CDR3 reads TGTGCCAGCTCATCGGCGACTGCCAACACCGGGGAGCTGTTTTTT. The full variable domain, completed using reference TRBV11-1 and TRBJ2-2, is EAEVAQSPRYKITEKSQAVAFWCDPISGHATLYWYRQILGQGPELLVQFQDESVVDDSQLPKDRFSAERLKGVDSTLKIQPAELGDSAMYLCASSSATANTGELFFGEGSRLTVL.

The chain is built from TRBV2 and TRBJ1-2; 8 bases match TRBD1. The V gene end was trimmed by 8 bases and the J gene end by 6 bases; junction bases not matched to a gene: 11. Germline loops: CDR1 SNHLY, CDR2 FYNNEI. The CDR3 has 14 amino acids. CDR3 nucleotides: TGTGCCAGCCACGTCACCACAGGGGGTGATGGCTACACCTTC. Translating gives CASHVTTGGDGYTF.

This chain links TRBV6-5 with TRBJ1-1, with D possibly TRBD1 on 5 matching bases. V was pared by 8 bases and J by 8 bases, with 12 bases between. The CDR3 has 11 amino acids. Germline values: CDR1 MNHEY, CDR2 SVGAGI. As DNA, the CDR3 is TGTGCCAGCTCTCACTCAGGGGAAGCTTTCTTT. Its translation: CASSHSGEAFF.

CDR3 region: CASSEASNLQFF. The CDR3 DNA sequence: TGTGCCAGCAGTGAAGCGAGTAACCTGCAGTTCTTC. V usage is TRBV2 and J usage is TRBJ2-1; no clear D. The CDR3 has 12 amino acids. Trimming pared 0 bases from V and 12 bases from J, leaving 9 bases between. Germline V gene sequence: CDR1 SNHLY, CDR2 FYNNEI. The full variable domain, with the rest looked up from reference TRBV2 and TRBJ2-1, is EPEVTQTPSHQVTQMGQEVILRCVPISNHLYFYWYRQILGQKVEFLVSFYNNEISEKSEIFDDQFSVERPDGSNFTLKIRSTKLEDSAMYFCASSEASNLQFFGPGTRLTVL.

CDR3 in amino acids: CASSTGMNEQFF. CDR3 DNA: TGTGCCAGCAGCACAGGGATGAATGAGCAGTTCTTC. The V gene is TRBV2, the J gene TRBJ2-1; D is possibly TRBD1 (6 bases). This CDR3 has 12 amino acids. CDR1 and CDR2 (germline): SNHLY, FYNNEI. V was shortened by 6 bases and J by 7 bases, with 10 bases between the two germline ends.

The chain employs TRBV2 and TRBJ1-2; 7 bases map to TRBD1. The CDR3 has 13 amino acids. Germline lookup yields CDR1 SNHLY and CDR2 FYNNEI. Trimming cost V 4 bases and J 3 bases; bases outside gene matches: 2. CDR3 region: CASSAGTDYGYTF. CDR3 sequence (DNA): TGTGCCAGCAGTGCGGGGACAGACTATGGCTACACCTTC.

This clone was recorded a few times. The chain has TRBV2 and TRBJ2-3; a possible D gene is TRBD2 (6 bases). Germline V lookup: CDR1 SNHLY, CDR2 FYNNEI. The CDR3 is 14 amino acids. V was pared by 3 bases and J by 6 bases, with 13 bases between. CDR3 in DNA: TGTGCCAGCAGTGAGGGGGGAGGTAGGGATACGCAGTATTTT. Translation: CASSEGGGRDTQYF.

This clone was detected only a few times. The chain employs TRBV7-8 and TRBJ1-1, with D possibly being TRBD1 (5 bases). Trimming pared 3 bases from V and 1 base from J, leaving 6 bases between. The CDR3 is 13 amino acids. CDR1 is SGHVS, CDR2 FQNEAQ, per germline. The CDR3 region is CASSLTENTEAFF. The DNA of the CDR3 is TGTGCCAGCAGCTTGACAGAGAACACTGAAGCTTTCTTT.

The chain employs TRBV28 and TRBJ2-7, with 8 positions matching TRBD1. CDR1 is MDHEN, CDR2 SYDVKM, per germline. The CDR3 has 13 amino acids. The V gene end was trimmed by 4 bases and the J gene end by 6 bases; junction bases not matched to a gene: 5. Here the CDR3 DNA reads TGTGCCAGCAGTTCGCCCGACAGGGGCGAGCAGTACTTC. Amino acids: CASSSPDRGEQYF.

The chain employs TRBV9 and TRBJ1-2; TRBD1 matches 12 bases. Germline V gene data show CDR1 as SGDLS and CDR2 as YYNGEE. The V gene end was trimmed by 4 bases and the J gene end by 6 bases; junction bases not matched to a gene: 10. The CDR3 contains 16 residues. The CDR3 reads CASSSGDRGHLDGYTF. The CDR3 DNA follows: TGTGCCAGCAGCAGCGGGGACAGGGGGCATCTAGATGGCTACACCTTC. The full variable domain, its missing parts supplied by reference TRBV9 and TRBJ1-2, is DSGVTQTPKHLITATGQRVTLRCSPRSGDLSVYWYQQSLDQGLQFLIQYYNGEERAKGNILERFSAQQFPDLHSELNLSSLELGDSALYFCASSSGDRGHLDGYTFGSGTRLTVV.

The chain uses TRBV25-1 and TRBJ1-1, with 10 bases aligning to TRBD1. The germline V gene has CDR1 MGHDK and CDR2 SYGVNS. Trimming cost V 4 bases and J 5 bases; bases outside gene matches: 10. The length of the CDR3 is 16 residues. In DNA, the CDR3 is TGTGCCAGCAGTGCCTTCACGACAGGGGGCAGGACTGAAGCTTTCTTT. As protein: CASSAFTTGGRTEAFF.

In DNA form, the CDR3 reads TGTGCCAGCAGCGCAGGGGCGAACACCGGGGAGCTGTTTTTT. Protein: CASSAGANTGELFF. This sequence joins TRBV11-3 and TRBJ2-2; weak D call: TRBD1 (6 bases). This CDR3 has 14 residues. The germline V gene has CDR1 SGHNT and CDR2 YENEEA. The germline V and J ends were trimmed by 5 bases and 0 bases, with 7 bases remaining between them. The full variable domain, rest sourced from reference TRBV11-3 and TRBJ2-2, is EAGVVQSPRYKIIEKKQPVAFWCNPISGHNTLYWYLQNLGQGPELLIRYENEEAVDDSQLPKDRFSAERLKGVDSTLKIQPAELGDSAVYLCASSAGANTGELFFGEGSRLTVL.

The J gene is TRBJ2-1, the V gene TRBV6-1; 9 bases are a match to TRBD2. The CDR3 spans 15 residues. In germline, CDR1 is MNHNS, CDR2 SASEGT. The V gene end was trimmed by 5 bases and the J gene end by 4 bases; junction bases not matched to a gene: 6. The CDR3 reads CASSTSGYLYNEQFF. The CDR3 coding sequence is TGTGCCAGCAGTACTAGCGGGTACCTTTACAATGAGCAGTTCTTC.

This clone was observed a single time. The chain couples TRBV6-1 to TRBJ2-2; 7 bases line up with TRBD2. This CDR3 spans 16 amino acids. From germline, CDR1 is MNHNS and CDR2 SASEGT. Trimming cost V 3 bases and J 5 bases; bases outside gene matches: 9. The CDR3 reads CASSEGTLAETGELFF. CDR3 DNA sequence: TGTGCCAGCAGTGAGGGGACTCTAGCGGAGACCGGGGAGCTGTTTTTT.

The chain links TRBV6-1 to TRBJ2-3; TRBD2 aligns across 7 bases. This CDR3 has 15 residues. The V gene end was trimmed by 4 bases and the J gene end by 1 base; junction bases not matched to a gene: 5. Germline V CDR1 and CDR2: MNHNS, SASEGT. This chain's CDR3 is CASSGQRGGTDTQYF. The CDR3 bases are TGTGCCAGCAGTGGTCAGCGGGGAGGCACAGATACGCAGTATTTT.

Only one count was recorded for this clone. This chain uses TRBV19 with TRBJ2-5; D possibly corresponds to TRBD1 (6 bases). The V end was cut by 6 bases, the J end by 0 bases, with 11 bases between. Germline V gives CDR1 LNHDA, CDR2 SQIVND (reference sequence). This CDR3 has 14 residues. The CDR3 here is CASRGAGYQETQYF. As DNA, the CDR3 is TGTGCCAGTAGGGGGGCAGGGTACCAAGAGACCCAGTACTTC.

The chain has TRBV27 and TRBJ2-5; D unresolved. Per the germline V gene, CDR1 is MNHEY and CDR2 is SMNVEV (reference sequence). The length of the CDR3 is 16 residues. V was cut by 5 bases and J by 0 bases, with 16 bases left in between. The CDR3 nucleotides are TGTGCCAGCAGTCCCGCCTCCCAGGCAAACCAAGAGACCCAGTACTTC. This codes for CASSPASQANQETQYF.

This clone was found a few times. The rearrangement uses TRBV6-1 and TRBJ2-7; 11 nucleotides match TRBD2. V shed 4 bases, J shed 0 bases, and the junction held 5 bases outside the gene matches. This CDR3 has 16 residues. The germline CDR1 and CDR2 sequences are MNHNS and SASEGT. The CDR3 DNA reads as TGTGCCAGCAGTGCCGCTAGCGGGGGGAGCTCCTACGAGCAGTACTTC. Translated: CASSAASGGSSYEQYF.

The rearrangement uses TRBV12-5 and TRBJ2-1; no reliable D call. CDR3 length: 11 residues. Germline assignment: CDR1 LGHNT and CDR2 FRNRAP. V dropped 7 bases and J dropped 4 bases, with 5 bases sitting between them. Here the CDR3 reads CASAQYNEQFF. In DNA form, the CDR3 reads TGTGCTAGTGCCCAGTACAATGAGCAGTTCTTC.

V gene TRBV10-3 combines with J gene TRBJ1-1; no clear D. This CDR3 is 14 amino acids long. Germline V lookup: CDR1 ENHRY, CDR2 SYGVKD. The V end lost 6 bases, the J end lost 1 base, and 12 bases lay between the germline ends. In nucleotides, the CDR3 is TGTGCCATCAGGGACTGGCCGGAGAACACTGAAGCTTTCTTT. This sequence encodes CAIRDWPENTEAFF.

The chain is built from TRBV9 and TRBJ1-6, with D possibly being TRBD1 (5 bases). This CDR3 has 15 residues. The ends were cut back, 3 bases at V and 2 bases at J, with 9 bases in the middle. Germline loops: CDR1 SGDLS, CDR2 YYNGEE. CDR3 bases: TGTGCCAGCAGCGCGACAGTGCCCTATAATTCACCCCTCCACTTT. Its translation: CASSATVPYNSPLHF. The whole variable domain, filled in from reference TRBV9 and TRBJ1-6, reads DSGVTQTPKHLITATGQRVTLRCSPRSGDLSVYWYQQSLDQGLQFLIQYYNGEERAKGNILERFSAQQFPDLHSELNLSSLELGDSALYFCASSATVPYNSPLHFGNGTRLTVT.

The chain couples TRBV29-1 to TRBJ1-1; no firm D call. The CDR3 has 14 amino acids. Germline CDR1 and CDR2: SQVTM and ANQGSEA. V shed 4 bases and J shed 3 bases, with 15 bases lying between them. The CDR3 is CSVVLRGADTEAFF. CDR3 DNA sequence: TGCAGCGTTGTACTCCGGGGAGCGGACACTGAAGCTTTCTTT. Supplemented by reference TRBV29-1 and TRBJ1-1, the full variable domain reads SAVISQKPSRDICQRGTSLTIQCQVDSQVTMMFWYRQQPGQSLTLIATANQGSEATYESGFVIDKFPISRPNLTFSTLTVSNMSPEDSSIYLCSVVLRGADTEAFFGQGTRLTVV.

This chain joins TRBV25-1 and TRBJ1-2; tentatively, D is TRBD1 (6 bases). The germline gives CDR1 MGHDK, CDR2 SYGVNS. Trimming pared 1 base from V and 3 bases from J, leaving 9 bases between. The CDR3 totals 14 residues. The CDR3 loop is CASSESTGYYGYTF. The DNA for the CDR3 is TGTGCCAGCAGTGAATCCACAGGGTACTATGGCTACACCTTC.